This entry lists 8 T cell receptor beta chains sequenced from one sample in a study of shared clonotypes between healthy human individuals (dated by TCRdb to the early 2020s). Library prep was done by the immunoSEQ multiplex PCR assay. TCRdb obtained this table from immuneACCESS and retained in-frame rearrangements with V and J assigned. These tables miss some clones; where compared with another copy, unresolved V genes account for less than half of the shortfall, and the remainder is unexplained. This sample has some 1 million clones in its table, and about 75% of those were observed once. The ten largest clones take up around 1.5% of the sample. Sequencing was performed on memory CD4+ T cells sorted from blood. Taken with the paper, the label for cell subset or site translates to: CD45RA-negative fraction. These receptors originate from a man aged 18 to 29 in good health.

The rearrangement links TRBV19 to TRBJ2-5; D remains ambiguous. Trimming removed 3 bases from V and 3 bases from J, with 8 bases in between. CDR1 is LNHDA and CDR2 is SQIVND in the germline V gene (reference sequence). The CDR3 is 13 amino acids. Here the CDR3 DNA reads TGTGCCAGTAGTATTACTCTCAAAGAGACCCAGTACTTC. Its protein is CASSITLKETQYF.

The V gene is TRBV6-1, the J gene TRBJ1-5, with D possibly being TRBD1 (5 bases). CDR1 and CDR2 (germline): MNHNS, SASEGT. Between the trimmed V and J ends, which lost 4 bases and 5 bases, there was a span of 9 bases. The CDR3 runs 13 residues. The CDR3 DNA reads TGTGCCAGCAGTGTAGGGGTAGATCAGCCCCAGCATTTT. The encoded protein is CASSVGVDQPQHF.

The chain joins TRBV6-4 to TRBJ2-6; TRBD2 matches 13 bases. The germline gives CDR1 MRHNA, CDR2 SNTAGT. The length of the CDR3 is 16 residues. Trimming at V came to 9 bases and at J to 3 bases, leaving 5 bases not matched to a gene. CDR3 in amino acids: CARRLAGGVGANVLTF. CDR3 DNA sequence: TGTGCCAGACGACTAGCGGGAGGAGTTGGGGCCAACGTCCTGACTTTC.

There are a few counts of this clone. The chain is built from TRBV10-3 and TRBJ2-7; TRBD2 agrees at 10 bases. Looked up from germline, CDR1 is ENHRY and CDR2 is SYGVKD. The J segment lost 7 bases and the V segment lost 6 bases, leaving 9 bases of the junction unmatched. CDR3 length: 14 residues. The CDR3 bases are TGTGCCATCAGCATAGGACTAGCGGCGGGGGAGCAGTACTTC. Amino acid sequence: CAISIGLAAGEQYF.

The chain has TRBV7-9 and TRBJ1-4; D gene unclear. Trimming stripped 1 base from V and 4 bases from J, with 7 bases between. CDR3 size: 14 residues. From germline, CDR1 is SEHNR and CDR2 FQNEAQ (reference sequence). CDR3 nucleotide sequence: TGTGCCAGCAGCTTAGTTCGGGGTAATGAAAAACTGTTTTTT. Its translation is CASSLVRGNEKLFF.

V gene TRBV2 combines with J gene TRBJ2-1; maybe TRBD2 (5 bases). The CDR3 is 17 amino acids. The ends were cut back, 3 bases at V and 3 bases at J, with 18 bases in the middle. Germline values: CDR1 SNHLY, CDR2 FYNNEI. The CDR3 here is CASSDFLDSTNYNEQFF. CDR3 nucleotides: TGTGCCAGCAGTGATTTCCTTGACTCGACTAACTACAATGAGCAGTTCTTC.

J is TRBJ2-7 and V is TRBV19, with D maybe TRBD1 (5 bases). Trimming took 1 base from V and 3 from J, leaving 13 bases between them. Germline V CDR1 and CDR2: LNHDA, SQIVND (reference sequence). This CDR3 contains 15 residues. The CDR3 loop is CASSIGHAGRYEQYF. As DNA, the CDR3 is TGTGCCAGTAGTATAGGCCACGCAGGGCGCTACGAGCAGTACTTC.

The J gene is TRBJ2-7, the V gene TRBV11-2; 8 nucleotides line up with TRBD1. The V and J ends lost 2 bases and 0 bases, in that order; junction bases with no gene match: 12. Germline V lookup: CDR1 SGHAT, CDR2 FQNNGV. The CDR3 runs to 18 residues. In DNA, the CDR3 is TGTGCCAGCAGCTTAACGGATTCCAGACAGGGGTTCTCCTACGAGCAGTACTTC. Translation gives CASSLTDSRQGFSYEQYF.